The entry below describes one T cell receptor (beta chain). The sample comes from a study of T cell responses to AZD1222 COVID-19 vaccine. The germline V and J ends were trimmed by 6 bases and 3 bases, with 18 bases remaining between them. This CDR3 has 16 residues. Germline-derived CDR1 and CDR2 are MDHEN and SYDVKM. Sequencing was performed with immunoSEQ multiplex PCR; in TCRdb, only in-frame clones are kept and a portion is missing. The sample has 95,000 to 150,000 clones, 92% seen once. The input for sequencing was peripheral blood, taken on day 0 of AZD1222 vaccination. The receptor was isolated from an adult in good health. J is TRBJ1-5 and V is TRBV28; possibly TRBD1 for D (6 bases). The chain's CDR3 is CASSVPVGGNNQPQHF. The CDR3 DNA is TGTGCCAGCAGCGTACCAGTAGGGGGAAACAATCAGCCCCAGCATTTT.